Listed below are T cell receptor beta chains from one sample, sequenced in a study of shared clonotypes between healthy human individuals. Method: immunoSEQ multiplex PCR; TCRdb's copy keeps in-frame clones and lacks some. This sample has around 340,000 clones, with 73% found just once. Material: memory CD4+ T cells sorted from blood. The receptor source for this set is a man younger than 45 in good health. Both conserved end residues are part of each CDR3. Each record gives: CDR3 protein, CDR3 DNA, clone size, D gene, V gene, J gene. A D gene is named only where the DNA matches it firmly. Rows give clone size only sometimes, using once, few, many, or a class for an expanded clone.

CDR3: CASSFTGPPLGNIQYF; DNA: TGTGCCAGCAGCTTCACGGGACCCCCTCTTGGGAACATTCAGTACTTC; size: -; D: -; V: TRBV7-2; J: TRBJ2-4
CDR3: CASSPGMNTGELFF; DNA: TGTGCCAGCAGTCCTGGCATGAACACCGGGGAGCTGTTTTTT; size: -; D: -; V: TRBV6-1; J: TRBJ2-2
CDR3: CASSKGHEQYF; DNA: TGTGCCAGCAGTAAAGGCCACGAGCAGTACTTC; size: -; D: -; V: TRBV2; J: TRBJ2-7
CDR3: CASSPWTSGSTGELFF; DNA: TGTGCCAGCTCACCCTGGACTAGCGGTAGCACCGGGGAGCTGTTTTTT; size: -; D: TRBD2; V: TRBV18; J: TRBJ2-2
CDR3: CASSLSRQGQETQYF; DNA: TGTGCCAGCAGTTTATCGCGACAGGGCCAAGAGACCCAGTACTTC; size: -; D: TRBD1; V: TRBV27; J: TRBJ2-5
CDR3: CASSQDGPIQYF; DNA: TGTGCCAGCAGTCAGGACGGGCCCATTCAGTACTTC; size: -; D: -; V: TRBV2; J: TRBJ2-4
CDR3: CASSLGTEETQYF; DNA: TGTGCCAGCAGTTTAGGGACAGAAGAGACCCAGTACTTC; size: -; D: TRBD1; V: TRBV28; J: TRBJ2-5
CDR3: CASSRIGVSGNTIYF; DNA: TGTGCCAGTAGTAGGATCGGAGTCTCTGGAAACACCATATATTTT; size: once; D: -; V: TRBV19; J: TRBJ1-3
CDR3: CASRFQGNTEAFF; DNA: TGTGCCAGCAGGTTTCAGGGGAACACTGAAGCTTTCTTT; size: -; D: -; V: TRBV7-9; J: TRBJ1-1
CDR3: CASTQGGRAVETQYF; DNA: TGTGCCAGCACCCAAGGCGGGAGGGCCGTCGAGACCCAGTACTTC; size: -; D: TRBD2; V: TRBV11-2; J: TRBJ2-5
CDR3: CASSSGVREQYF; DNA: TGCGCCAGCAGTTCAGGGGTAAGGGAGCAGTACTTC; size: -; D: -; V: TRBV6-5; J: TRBJ2-7
CDR3: CASSQAPGTQRGTQYF; DNA: TGTGCCAGCAGCCAGGCGCCCGGGACGCAACGGGGTACGCAGTATTTT; size: -; D: -; V: TRBV14; J: TRBJ2-3
CDR3: CATCRGKTSGANVLTF; DNA: TGTGCCACCTGCAGGGGGAAAACTTCTGGGGCCAACGTCCTGACTTTC; size: few; D: TRBD1; V: TRBV15; J: TRBJ2-6
CDR3: CASSDLGNTIYF; DNA: TGTGCCAGCAGTGACTTAGGAAACACCATATATTTT; size: -; D: -; V: TRBV25-1; J: TRBJ1-3
CDR3: CASKGQIGNTIYF; DNA: TGTGCCAGCAAGGGACAGATAGGAAACACCATATATTTT; size: many; D: TRBD1; V: TRBV2; J: TRBJ1-3